Below are 32 T cell receptor beta chains sequenced from a single sample in a study of blood T cell repertoires in COVID-19. The data were produced by immunoSEQ multiplex PCR, yet TCRdb's version contains in-frame clones alone and is incomplete. The repertoire holds roughly 320,000 clones, 70% to 90% seen once, with 1.3% in the top ten. The sample comprised peripheral blood. These receptors originate from a man in his 70s with acute or convalescent COVID-19.

This chain links TRBV28 with TRBJ1-2; maybe TRBD1 (5 bases). CDR1 MDHEN and CDR2 SYDVKM come from the germline V gene. The CDR3 is made up of 13 amino acids. V gave up 2 bases and J gave up 5 bases, with 9 bases separating them. CDR3 in DNA: TGTGCCAGCAGTTTACAACAGGAATATGGCTACACCTTC. Protein product: CASSLQQEYGYTF.

J is TRBJ2-3 and V is TRBV4-3; TRBD1 matches 8 bases. The CDR3 loop spans 16 amino acids. Trimming at V came to 5 bases and at J to 2 bases, leaving 9 bases not matched to a gene. Germline CDR1 reads LGHNA; CDR2 reads YSLEER. CDR3: CASSRTGNTDTDTQYF. The CDR3 nucleotides read TGCGCCAGCAGCAGGACAGGGAATACGGACACAGATACGCAGTATTTT.

The rearrangement joins TRBV28 to TRBJ1-4; no definite D call. The CDR3 totals 16 residues. Trimming took off 6 bases at V and 4 bases at J, with 18 bases between the two ends. Germline CDR1 and CDR2: MDHEN and SYDVKM. The CDR3 sequence: CASRSPGTSINEKLFF. For the CDR3, the DNA is TGTGCCAGCAGGTCACCAGGCACTAGCATTAATGAAAAACTGTTTTTT.

This clone is a singleton in its sample. The chain carries TRBV5-1 and TRBJ2-1; D remains unclear. V dropped 1 base and J dropped 8 bases, with 10 bases sitting between them. The germline gives CDR1 SGHRS, CDR2 YFSETQ. The CDR3 has 13 residues. CDR3 protein: CASSLSVSYEQFF. The CDR3, as DNA: TGCGCCAGCAGCTTGTCTGTGTCTTATGAGCAGTTCTTC.

Here the CDR3 reads CASSGLVYNEQFF. CDR3 nucleotides: TGTGCCAGCAGTGGACTGGTCTACAATGAGCAGTTCTTC. The chain combines TRBV28 with TRBJ2-1, with D perhaps matching TRBD2 (5 bases). V was shortened by 5 bases and J by 3 bases, with 8 bases between the two germline ends. Germline V gene lookup returns CDR1 MDHEN and CDR2 SYDVKM. The CDR3 runs 13 residues.

The V and J genes are TRBV11-2 and TRBJ1-1; D is unclear. The CDR3 consists of 15 residues. V lost 5 bases and J 1 base, leaving 14 bases between the germline ends. Germline V CDR1 and CDR2: SGHAT, FQNNGV. The chain's CDR3 is CASSRLSGSNTEAFF. DNA of the CDR3: TGTGCCAGCAGCCGCCTTTCGGGGTCGAACACTGAAGCTTTCTTT.

This clone was seen once. Additional DNA sequences in this sample encode the identical CDR3. This chain joins TRBV18 and TRBJ2-5, with unresolved D. The CDR3 is 13 residues long. Germline V gives CDR1 KGHSH, CDR2 LQKENI. V was cut by 1 base and J by 4 bases, with 7 bases left in between. CDR3 region: CASSPRSGETQYF. The CDR3 DNA sequence: TGTGCCAGCTCACCACGCAGTGGAGAGACCCAGTACTTC.

This clone came up once. This chain connects TRBV30 to TRBJ1-4; D is ambiguous. V lost 3 bases and J lost 2, with 13 bases in between. Germline V gene sequence: CDR1 GTSNPN, CDR2 SVGIG (reference sequence). The CDR3 covers 15 residues. The CDR3 region is CAWSHRGTTNEKLFF. The CDR3 nucleotides read TGTGCCTGGAGCCACCGGGGAACGACTAATGAAAAACTGTTTTTT.

The chain links TRBV5-5 to TRBJ1-1; D remains ambiguous. Germline V gene lookup returns CDR1 SGHKS and CDR2 YYEKEE (reference sequence). The CDR3 is made up of 15 amino acids. V was trimmed by 3 bases and J by 1 base, leaving 13 bases between them. CDR3 DNA sequence: TGTGCCAGCAGCTCACATCCCCCCCCGAACACTGAAGCTTTCTTT. This encodes CASSSHPPPNTEAFF. Full variable domain (outside the CDR3, taken from reference TRBV5-5 and TRBJ1-1): DAGVTQSPTHLIKTRGQQVTLRCSPISGHKSVSWYQQVLGQGPQFIFQYYEKEERGRGNFPDRFSARQFPNYSSELNVNALLLGDSALYLCASSSHPPPNTEAFFGQGTRLTVV.

The rearrangement links TRBV28 to TRBJ1-1; tentative D call: TRBD1 (6 bases). V was clipped by 7 bases and J by 7 bases, with 19 bases between them. Germline V gives CDR1 MDHEN, CDR2 SYDVKM. The CDR3 contains 14 residues. The CDR3 coding sequence is TGTGCCAGCACCAGGGACAATGTGGGGCTTGAAGCTTTCTTT. This encodes CASTRDNVGLEAFF.

This chain joins TRBV5-8 and TRBJ2-1; 9 bases fit TRBD2. The V gene end was trimmed by 0 bases and the J gene end by 8 bases; junction bases not matched to a gene: 12. This CDR3 has 17 amino acids. Germline V lookup: CDR1 SGHTS, CDR2 YDEGEE. This CDR3 is CASSLVVAGGRIYEQFF. CDR3 coding DNA: TGTGCCAGCAGCTTGGTTGTCGCGGGAGGGCGGATTTATGAGCAGTTCTTC.

J is TRBJ2-7 and V is TRBV4-1; D is perhaps TRBD1 (6 bases). The CDR3 has 14 residues. The V end was cut by 2 bases, the J end by 6 bases, with 14 bases between. Germline V CDR1 and CDR2: MGHRA, YSYEKL. In nucleotides, the CDR3 is TGCGCCAGCAGCCAACCCGGGACAACCCCCGAGCAGTACTTC. Residues: CASSQPGTTPEQYF.

The sample holds a few counts of this clone. This chain joins TRBV6-6 and TRBJ1-5; 7 nucleotides align to TRBD1. From germline, CDR1 is MNHNY and CDR2 SVGAGI (reference sequence). This CDR3 region has 14 residues. V shed 7 bases and J 5 bases; nucleotides not matched to a gene: 8. The CDR3 nucleotides are TGTGCCAGCACCCTAACAGGGGTCGATCAGCCCCAGCATTTT. This gives the protein CASTLTGVDQPQHF.

The rearrangement uses TRBV14 and TRBJ2-6, with 7 bases aligning to TRBD2. Germline CDR1 SGHDN, CDR2 FVKESK. J was trimmed by 0 bases and V by 6 bases; bases with no gene match: 17. The CDR3 spans 20 residues. CDR3 nucleotide sequence: TGTGCCAGCAGTCTCGGAAGGGGCGGGGGTTTCCCCTCTGGGGCCAACGTCCTGACTTTC. This translates into CASSLGRGGGFPSGANVLTF.

The gene calls are TRBV19 and TRBJ2-3; 7 bases fit TRBD2. J lost 0 bases, V lost 6 bases, and 6 bases had no gene match. Germline V gene data show CDR1 as LNHDA and CDR2 as SQIVND (reference sequence). The CDR3 contains 15 residues. The CDR3 region is CASRTGLGSTDTQYF. The CDR3 DNA reads as TGTGCCAGTAGGACCGGACTAGGGAGCACAGATACGCAGTATTTT.

This chain uses TRBV28 with TRBJ2-5; TRBD2 matches 8 bases. The CDR3 spans 14 residues. V lost 6 bases and J lost 0; bases outside the gene matches: 3. The V gene's germline CDR1 is MDHEN and CDR2 SYDVKM. The DNA for the CDR3 is TGTGCCAGCAGCCTCGGGGGGGACCAAGAGACCCAGTACTTC. As protein: CASSLGGDQETQYF. Looking up the rest from reference TRBV28 and TRBJ2-5 gives the full variable domain: DVKVTQSSRYLVKRTGEKVFLECVQDMDHENMFWYRQDPGLGLRLIYFSYDVKMKEKGDIPEGYSVSREKKERFSLILESASTNQTSMYLCASSLGGDQETQYFGPGTRLLVL.

The rearrangement uses TRBV5-4 and TRBJ1-4; TRBD1 aligns across 9 bases. The CDR3 runs 13 residues. V was clipped by 4 bases and J by 8 bases; unmatched bases: 3. Germline V gene lookup returns CDR1 SGHNT and CDR2 YYREEE (reference sequence). The CDR3 here is CASSVDRGEKLFF. The CDR3 coding sequence is TGTGCCAGCAGCGTTGACAGGGGGGAAAAACTGTTTTTT.

The chain couples TRBV25-1 to TRBJ1-2, with D perhaps matching TRBD1 (5 bases). Looked up from germline, CDR1 is MGHDK and CDR2 is SYGVNS. Trimming shortened V by 3 bases and J by 9 bases, and 11 bases separated the two germline ends. The CDR3 is 12 amino acids. The CDR3 sequence is CASSDIRGSYTF. The CDR3 nucleotides read TGTGCCAGCAGTGATATAAGGGGTAGCTACACCTTC.

V usage is TRBV6-5 and J usage is TRBJ2-1; 11 bases fit TRBD1. From germline, CDR1 is MNHEY and CDR2 SVGAGI. Losses at the gene ends were 4 bases for V and 1 base for J; bases not matched to a gene: 3. There are 16 residues in the CDR3. The CDR3 is CASSWTGGRSYNEQFF. The CDR3 DNA follows: TGTGCCAGCAGTTGGACAGGGGGCAGGTCCTACAATGAGCAGTTCTTC.

This clone was detected only once. V is TRBV7-2 and J is TRBJ2-1, with no clear D. Germline V CDR1 and CDR2: SGHTA, FQGNSA. The CDR3 is 14 residues long. V lost 5 bases, J lost 0 bases, and 8 bases lay in between. The CDR3 loop reads CASSPLSSYNEQFF. Here the CDR3 DNA reads TGTGCCAGCAGCCCACTGAGCTCCTACAATGAGCAGTTCTTC. The variable domain in full, with the rest retrieved from reference TRBV7-2 and TRBJ2-1, is GAGVSQSPSNKVTEKGKDVELRCDPISGHTALYWYRQSLGQGLEFLIYFQGNSAPDKSGLPSDRFSAERTGGSVSTLTIQRTQQEDSAVYLCASSPLSSYNEQFFGPGTRLTVL.

This clone is a singleton in its sample. The CDR3 DNA is TGTGCCATCAGTGTACAGGCCTACGAGCAGTACTTC. Amino acid sequence: CAISVQAYEQYF. This sequence joins TRBV10-3 and TRBJ2-7, with a tentative D call TRBD1 (5 bases). Germline CDR1 and CDR2: ENHRY and SYGVKD. The ends were cut back, 4 bases at V and 2 bases at J, with 6 bases in the middle. The CDR3 has 12 residues.

This chain uses TRBV7-9 with TRBJ1-4, with TRBD1 identical over 7 bases. The CDR3 sequence is 13 residues long. Germline trimming cut 2 bases from V and 8 bases from J; bases unmatched to any gene: 2. Germline V gene sequence: CDR1 SEHNR, CDR2 FQNEAQ (reference sequence). The CDR3 DNA reads as TGTGCCAGCAGCTTAACAGGGGAAGAAAAACTGTTTTTT. Amino acids: CASSLTGEEKLFF.

The V and J genes are TRBV7-9 and TRBJ2-7; D is uncertain. Germline V gives CDR1 SEHNR, CDR2 FQNEAQ (reference sequence). The CDR3 covers 13 residues. The germline V and J ends were trimmed by 2 bases and 5 bases, with 10 bases remaining between them. The CDR3 is CASSLSFLDEQYF. The CDR3 DNA sequence: TGTGCCAGCAGCTTAAGTTTTTTAGACGAGCAGTACTTC.

This chain connects TRBV3-1 (or the pseudogene TRBV3-2) to TRBJ2-7; 12 bases map to TRBD1. The CDR3 loop spans 17 amino acids. The V and J ends lost 1 base and 6 bases, in that order; junction bases with no gene match: 10. Germline lookup yields CDR1 LGHDT and CDR2 YNNKEL (reference sequence). CDR3 nucleotide sequence: TGTGCCAGCAGCCAAGGCTGGGGGACAGGGGGCTCGTTCGAGCAGTACTTC. This translates into CASSQGWGTGGSFEQYF.

This clone occurred a few times. At one end the junction does not follow the germline gene, possibly because of a read error. This chain connects TRBV11-2 to TRBJ1-2, with 9 bases identical to TRBD1. Germline CDR1 reads SGHAT; CDR2 reads FQNNGV. The CDR3 runs to 12 residues. The CDR3 nucleotides read TGTGCCAGCAGCCTAAGGACAGGGGCCTACGCCTTC. This translates into CASSLRTGAYAF.

This chain links TRBV7-2 with TRBJ1-1; 8 positions match TRBD1. Trimming removed 1 base from V and 6 bases from J; junction bases left unmatched: 19. Looked up from germline, CDR1 is SGHTA and CDR2 is FQGNSA. This CDR3 spans 19 amino acids. The CDR3 bases are TGTGCCAGCAGCTTAGATTACGGACAGGGTAGAGGAGGAATCTCTGAAGCTTTCTTT. Translation: CASSLDYGQGRGGISEAFF.

The chain joins TRBV3-1 (or the pseudogene TRBV3-2) to TRBJ2-2; 7 nucleotides agree with TRBD2. Per germline, CDR1 LGHDT and CDR2 YNNKEL (reference sequence). V was pared by 4 bases and J by 4 bases, with 6 bases of the junction left unmatched. CDR3 size: 15 residues. The CDR3 DNA reads TGTGCCAGCAGCCGGACTAGGGAGGTCACCGGGGAGCTGTTTTTT. Translating it yields CASSRTREVTGELFF.

In this sample, this clone turned up a few times. This chain uses TRBV29-1 with TRBJ1-1, with TRBD1 matching 9 bases. J lost 11 bases, V lost 7 bases, and 14 bases had no gene match. From germline, CDR1 is SQVTM and CDR2 ANQGSEA. The CDR3 is made up of 13 amino acids. The CDR3 reads CSAEGTGFSSAFF. The CDR3 nucleotides are TGCAGCGCTGAGGGGACAGGGTTCTCTAGTGCTTTCTTT.

The chain links TRBV9 to TRBJ2-7; D unclear. V lost 0 bases and J 6 bases, leaving 10 bases between the germline ends. The V gene's germline CDR1 is SGDLS and CDR2 YYNGEE. This CDR3 spans 13 amino acids. CDR3 amino acids: CASSVVQNGEQYF. In DNA form, the CDR3 reads TGTGCCAGCAGCGTAGTCCAGAATGGCGAGCAGTACTTC.

V is TRBV6-2 or TRBV6-3 and J is TRBJ2-1, with unresolved D. The CDR3 runs to 13 residues. Between the trimmed V and J ends, which lost 5 bases and 6 bases, there was a span of 11 bases. From germline, CDR1 is MNHEY and CDR2 SVGEGT. The CDR3: CASSRARSNEQFF. CDR3 DNA sequence: TGTGCCAGCAGTAGAGCGAGGTCCAATGAGCAGTTCTTC.

CDR3 residues: CASSPGGWVTEAFF. CDR3 sequence (DNA): TGTGCCAGCAGTCCGGGGGGGTGGGTCACTGAAGCTTTCTTT. The chain combines TRBV27 with TRBJ1-1; tentative D call: TRBD1 (5 bases). CDR1 MNHEY and CDR2 SMNVEV come from the germline V gene (reference sequence). The CDR3 length is 14 residues. The V end was cut by 5 bases, the J end by 4 bases, with 14 bases between.

V and J are TRBV28 and TRBJ1-5, with 9 positions matching TRBD1. Germline V gives CDR1 MDHEN, CDR2 SYDVKM. The ends lost 3 bases at V and 5 bases at J; junction bases unmatched: 5. The CDR3 runs to 15 residues. The CDR3 nucleotides are TGTGCCAGCAGTTTCGGGACAGGGATCGATCAGCCCCAGCATTTT. It is translated as CASSFGTGIDQPQHF.